The entry that follows covers one T cell receptor (beta chain) sequence. The sample belongs to a study of shared clonotypes between healthy human individuals. The junction had 0 bases not matched to a gene; V was cut back by 8 bases and J by 2 bases. The CDR3 is 11 amino acids. The germline V gene encodes CDR1 SEHNR and CDR2 FQNEAQ (reference sequence). Sequenced by immunoSEQ multiplex PCR; TCRdb stores in-frame clones only, minus some. Of approximately 500,000 clones in the sample, approximately 81% were seen once. The clonotype comes from a middle-aged woman in good health. Some clones in this sample may be carry-over from other donors' samples. The J gene is TRBJ2-7, the V gene TRBV7-9, with TRBD2 matching over 7 bases. The sequenced sample consisted of PBMCs. For the CDR3, the DNA is TGTGCCAGCGGGGGGGCCTACGAGCAGTACTTC. Translating it yields CASGGAYEQYF. Filled out from reference TRBV7-9 and TRBJ2-7, the complete variable domain reads DTGVSQNPRHKITKRGQNVTFRCDPISEHNRLYWYRQTLGQGPEFLTYFQNEAQLEKSRLLSDRFSAERPKGSFSTLEIQRTEQGDSAMYLCASGGAYEQYFGPGTRLTVT.